The text below deals with one T cell receptor (beta chain). Its antigen is unidentified. The data were taken from a study of T cell responses to AZD1222 COVID-19 vaccine. Whole-study results and caveats: Spike-specific TCRs gained breadth and depth after people received two AZD1222 doses. Clonal diversity was possibly underestimated, and the donors were mostly white British, with more females. At baseline, seropositivity was found in only five or six AZD1222 recipients.

The protocol was immunoSEQ multiplex PCR, while the TCRdb copy is restricted to in-frame clones and leaves out a portion. This table holds about 200,000 clones, about 92% found once. The CDR3 covers 11 residues. V lost 6 bases and J 1 base, leaving 4 bases between the germline ends. The germline CDR1 and CDR2 sequences are SGHKS and YYEKEE (reference sequence). This TCR was sampled from an adult in good health. The input for sequencing was peripheral blood, taken on day 0 of MenACWY control vaccination. The V gene is TRBV5-5, the J gene TRBJ2-5; no clear D. The CDR3 spells CASTSQETQYF. CDR3 bases: TGTGCCAGCACATCCCAAGAGACCCAGTACTTC.